This TCR beta chain emerged from a study of T cell repertoires and HLA-DP antigens listed by TCRdb under 2018. For the wider study: The study used an in vitro model of CD4+ T cell alloreactivity in which transduced HeLa cells presented allogeneic HLA-DP. Of the three donors, two were male and one was female, and their ages ranged from the 18-to-29 age band up to the 60-to-69 age band. One alloantigen differed from self by one peptide-binding groove amino acid, whereas the other differed by ten, modelling structurally similar versus dissimilar alloantigens. Average DNA input was approximately 220 ng for sorted CD137+CD4+ samples, compared with about 1,100 ng for pre-culture CD4+ samples. The full study reports these points: Clones undetected before culture had an average cumulative frequency of 36.3% against one allele and about 51% against the other. The naive and memory CD4+ repertoires were not analysed as separate populations. Sorted CD137+ cells showed similar clonality against both alloantigens (around 0.4), much higher than the clonality of pre-culture samples (roughly 0.037). The study was limited by having only a few donors, by relying on a non-physiological HeLa antigen-presenting system, and by using total CD4+ responder cells.

As concerns this clone: It lacks a known antigen. No base qualities exist here, and no much larger clone lies one base off it.

Untouched CD4+ T cells were isolated from Ficoll-separated PBMC by magnetic bead negative selection, reaching an average purity of approximately 98%. Untouched CD4+ T cells were isolated from Ficoll-separated PBMC with magnetic beads, reaching 95% to 98% purity with negligible CD8+ contamination. Peripheral blood mononuclear cells came from the buffy coats of a few healthy blood donors. Each of the three donors was CMV seronegative. The DNeasy Blood & Tissue Kit was used for extraction of genomic DNA. TCRB sequencing was performed on genomic DNA from sorted CD137+CD4+ cells and pre-culture CD4+ baseline samples from each subject. From a lookup of the germline V gene (reference sequence), CDR1 and CDR2 are LNHDA and SQIVND. The germline V and J ends show losses of 5 bases and 4 bases respectively, and no gene match explains 8 bases of the junction. Counted from cysteine to phenylalanine, this CDR3 has 15 amino acids. CDR3 DNA only is kept here, 45 bases in frame from base 1.

The immunoSEQ multiplex PCR, with forward primers for 54 TRBV segments and reverse primers for 13 TRBJ segments, was used to amplify TCRB CDR3 regions. Pre-culture CD4+ samples were sequenced at deep resolution with a target of under 250,000 T cell genomes. Sequencing of the amplicons was done on an Illumina HiSeq System, giving 87 bp reads that spanned the CDR3. Concerning the study's data processing: PCR and sequencing errors in the reads were corrected, and CDR3 regions were defined by aligning to IMGT reference sequences. Template and unique rearrangement counts were estimated using synthetic template pools. Clonality was calculated as 1 minus Pielou's evenness. Richness was estimated with the Daley-Smith estimator. Morisita's index served as the measure of repertoire overlap. Clones present in cultured samples but not detected in the pre-culture repertoire of the same donor were defined as low-abundance clones. TCRdb mirrors the immuneACCESS table, restricted to in-frame sequences. Some clones are absent from its copies; in checked studies, under half trace to an unresolved V gene, and the reason for the others is unknown. The DNA gave D and trimming, while V, J and clone size come from that table. Across this sample there are approximately 90,000 clones, with about nine tenths seen only once. Of the sample, about 1.8% falls within the top ten clones.

Sequenced: CD4+ T cells from PBMCs. The TCR was taken from a man aged 50 to 60 in good health and CMV-seronegative. The chain is made from TRBV19 and TRBJ2-1, with 7 bases matching TRBD2. The nucleotides read TGTGCCAGTAGTTTTCCGGGACTAAGTTACAATGAGCAGTTCTTC. It codes for CASSFPGLSYNEQFF.